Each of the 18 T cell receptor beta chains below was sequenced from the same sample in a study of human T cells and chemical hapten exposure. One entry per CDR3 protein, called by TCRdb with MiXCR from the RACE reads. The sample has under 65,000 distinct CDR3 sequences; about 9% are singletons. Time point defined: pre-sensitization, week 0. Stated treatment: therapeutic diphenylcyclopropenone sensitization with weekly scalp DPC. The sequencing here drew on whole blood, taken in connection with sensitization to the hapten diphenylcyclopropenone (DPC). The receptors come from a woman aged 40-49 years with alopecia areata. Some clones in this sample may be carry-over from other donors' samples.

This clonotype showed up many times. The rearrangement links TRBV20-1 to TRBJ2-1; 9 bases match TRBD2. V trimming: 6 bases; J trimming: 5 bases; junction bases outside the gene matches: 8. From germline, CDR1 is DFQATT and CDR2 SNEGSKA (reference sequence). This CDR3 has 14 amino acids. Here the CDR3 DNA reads TGCAGTGCGGGAGCGGGGGGACCGCACAATGAGCAGTTCTTC. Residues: CSAGAGGPHNEQFF.

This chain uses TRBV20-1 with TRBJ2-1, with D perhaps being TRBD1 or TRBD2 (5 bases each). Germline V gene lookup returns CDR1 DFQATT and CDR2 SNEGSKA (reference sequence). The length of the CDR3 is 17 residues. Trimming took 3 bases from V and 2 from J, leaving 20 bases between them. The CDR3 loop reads CSARGEWGTATYNEQFF. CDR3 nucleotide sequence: TGCAGTGCTAGGGGTGAGTGGGGGACGGCTACCTACAATGAGCAGTTCTTC.

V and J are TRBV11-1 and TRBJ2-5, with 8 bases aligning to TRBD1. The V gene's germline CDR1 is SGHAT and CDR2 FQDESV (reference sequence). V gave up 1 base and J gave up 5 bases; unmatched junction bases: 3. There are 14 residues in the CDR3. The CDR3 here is CASSLGQGLETQYF. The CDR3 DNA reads TGTGCCAGCAGCTTAGGACAGGGGTTGGAGACCCAGTACTTC.

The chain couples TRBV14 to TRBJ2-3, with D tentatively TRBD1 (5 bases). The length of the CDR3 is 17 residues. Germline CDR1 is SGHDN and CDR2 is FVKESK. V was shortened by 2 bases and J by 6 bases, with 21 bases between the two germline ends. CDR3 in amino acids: CASSQSSLPGAMDTQYF. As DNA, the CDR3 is TGTGCCAGCAGCCAAAGTTCCTTACCTGGGGCTATGGATACGCAGTATTTT.

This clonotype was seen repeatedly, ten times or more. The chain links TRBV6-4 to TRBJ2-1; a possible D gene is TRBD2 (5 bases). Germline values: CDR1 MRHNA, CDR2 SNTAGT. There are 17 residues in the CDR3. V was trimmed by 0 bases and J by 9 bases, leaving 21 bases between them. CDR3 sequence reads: CASSDSMNKGEGGEQFF. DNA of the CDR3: TGTGCCAGCAGTGACTCGATGAATAAGGGTGAGGGTGGTGAGCAGTTCTTC.

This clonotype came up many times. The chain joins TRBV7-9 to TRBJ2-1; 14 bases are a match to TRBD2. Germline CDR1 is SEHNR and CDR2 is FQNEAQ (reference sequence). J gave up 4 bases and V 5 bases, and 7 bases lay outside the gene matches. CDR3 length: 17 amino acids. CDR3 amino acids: CASSPGTSGGPYNEQFF. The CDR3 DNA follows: TGTGCCAGCAGCCCAGGGACTAGCGGGGGTCCTTACAATGAGCAGTTCTTC. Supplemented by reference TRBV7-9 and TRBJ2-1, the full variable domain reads DTGVSQNPRHKITKRGQNVTFRCDPISEHNRLYWYRQTLGQGPEFLTYFQNEAQLEKSRLLSDRFSAERPKGSFSTLEIQRTEQGDSAMYLCASSPGTSGGPYNEQFFGPGTRLTVL.

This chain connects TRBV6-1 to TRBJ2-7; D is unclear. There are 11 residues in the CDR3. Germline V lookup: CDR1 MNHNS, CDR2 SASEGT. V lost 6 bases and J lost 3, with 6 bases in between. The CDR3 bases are TGTGCCAGCAGAGGGATCTACGAGCAGTACTTC. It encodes CASRGIYEQYF.

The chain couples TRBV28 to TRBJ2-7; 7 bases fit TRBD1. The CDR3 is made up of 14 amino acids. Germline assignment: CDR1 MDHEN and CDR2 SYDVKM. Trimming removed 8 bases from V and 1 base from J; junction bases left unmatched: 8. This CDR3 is CASFSTGSSYEQYF. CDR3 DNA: TGTGCCAGCTTCTCGACAGGGTCTTCCTACGAGCAGTACTTC.

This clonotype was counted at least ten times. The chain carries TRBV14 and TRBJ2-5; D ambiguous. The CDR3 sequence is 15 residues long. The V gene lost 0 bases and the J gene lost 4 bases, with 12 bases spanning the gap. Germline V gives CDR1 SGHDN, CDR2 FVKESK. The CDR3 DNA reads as TGTGCCAGCAGCCAAGATGCTCCTAGATCAGAGACCCAGTACTTC. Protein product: CASSQDAPRSETQYF.

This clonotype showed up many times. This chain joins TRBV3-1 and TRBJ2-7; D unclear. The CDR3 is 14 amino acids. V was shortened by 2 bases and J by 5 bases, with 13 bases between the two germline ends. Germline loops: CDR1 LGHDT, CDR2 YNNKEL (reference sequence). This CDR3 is CASSQTGDGHEQYF. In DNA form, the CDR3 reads TGTGCCAGCAGCCAAACTGGGGATGGGCACGAGCAGTACTTC.

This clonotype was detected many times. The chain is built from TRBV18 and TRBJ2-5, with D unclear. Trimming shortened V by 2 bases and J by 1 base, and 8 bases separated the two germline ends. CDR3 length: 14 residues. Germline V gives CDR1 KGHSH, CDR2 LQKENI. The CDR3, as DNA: TGTGCCAGCTCACCAACCCCATCCCAAGAGACCCAGTACTTC. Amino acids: CASSPTPSQETQYF.

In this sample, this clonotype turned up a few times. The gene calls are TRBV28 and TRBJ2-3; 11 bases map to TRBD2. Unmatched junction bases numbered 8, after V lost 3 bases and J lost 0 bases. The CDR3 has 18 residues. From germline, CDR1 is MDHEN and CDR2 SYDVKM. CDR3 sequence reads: CASSLDLAGGSSTDTQYF. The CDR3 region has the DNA TGTGCCAGCAGTTTGGACCTAGCGGGGGGCTCTAGCACAGATACGCAGTATTTT.

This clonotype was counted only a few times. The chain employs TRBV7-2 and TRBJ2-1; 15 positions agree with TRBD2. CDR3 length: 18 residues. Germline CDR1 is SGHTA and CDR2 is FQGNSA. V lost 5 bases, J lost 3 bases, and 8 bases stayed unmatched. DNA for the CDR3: TGTGCCAGCAGCACCGGGACTAGCGGGGGGCTCCTCTACAATGAGCAGTTCTTC. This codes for CASSTGTSGGLLYNEQFF. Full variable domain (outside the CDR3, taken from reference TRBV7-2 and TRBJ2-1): GAGVSQSPSNKVTEKGKDVELRCDPISGHTALYWYRQSLGQGLEFLIYFQGNSAPDKSGLPSDRFSAERTGGSVSTLTIQRTQQEDSAVYLCASSTGTSGGLLYNEQFFGPGTRLTVL.

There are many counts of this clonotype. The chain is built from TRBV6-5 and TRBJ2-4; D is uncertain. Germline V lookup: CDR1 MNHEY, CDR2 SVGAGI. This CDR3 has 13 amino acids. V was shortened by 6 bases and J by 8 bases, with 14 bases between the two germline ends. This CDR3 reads CASRTDTFHIQYF. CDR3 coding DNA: TGTGCCAGCAGGACCGACACCTTCCACATTCAGTACTTC.

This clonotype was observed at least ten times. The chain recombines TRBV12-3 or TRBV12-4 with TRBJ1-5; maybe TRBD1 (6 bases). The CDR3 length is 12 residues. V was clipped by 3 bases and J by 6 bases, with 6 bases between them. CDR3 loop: CASSFRGQPQHF. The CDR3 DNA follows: TGTGCCAGCAGTTTCAGGGGTCAGCCCCAGCATTTT.

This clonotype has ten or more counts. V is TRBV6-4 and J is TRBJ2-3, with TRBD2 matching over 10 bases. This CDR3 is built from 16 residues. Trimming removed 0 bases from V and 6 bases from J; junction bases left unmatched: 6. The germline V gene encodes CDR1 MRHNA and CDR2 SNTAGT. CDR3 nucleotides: TGTGCCAGCAGTGACTCGATAGCGGGGGGTGTTGATACGCAGTATTTT. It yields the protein CASSDSIAGGVDTQYF.

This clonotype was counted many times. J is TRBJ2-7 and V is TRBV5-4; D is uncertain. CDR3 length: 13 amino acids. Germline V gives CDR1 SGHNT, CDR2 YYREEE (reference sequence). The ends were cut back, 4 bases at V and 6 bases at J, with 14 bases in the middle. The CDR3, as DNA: TGTGCCAGCAGCCCAACTCCAGTAGGCGAGCAGTACTTC. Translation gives CASSPTPVGEQYF.

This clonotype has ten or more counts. Here the CDR3 reads CAWSASGLRGNEQFF. As DNA, the CDR3 is TGTGCCTGGAGCGCATCGGGACTCCGGGGTAATGAGCAGTTCTTC. The V call is TRBV30, the J call TRBJ2-1, with D perhaps TRBD2 (6 bases). Trimming cost V 3 bases and J 7 bases, with 19 bases left between them. The germline V gene has CDR1 GTSNPN and CDR2 SVGIG (reference sequence). The CDR3 loop spans 15 amino acids.